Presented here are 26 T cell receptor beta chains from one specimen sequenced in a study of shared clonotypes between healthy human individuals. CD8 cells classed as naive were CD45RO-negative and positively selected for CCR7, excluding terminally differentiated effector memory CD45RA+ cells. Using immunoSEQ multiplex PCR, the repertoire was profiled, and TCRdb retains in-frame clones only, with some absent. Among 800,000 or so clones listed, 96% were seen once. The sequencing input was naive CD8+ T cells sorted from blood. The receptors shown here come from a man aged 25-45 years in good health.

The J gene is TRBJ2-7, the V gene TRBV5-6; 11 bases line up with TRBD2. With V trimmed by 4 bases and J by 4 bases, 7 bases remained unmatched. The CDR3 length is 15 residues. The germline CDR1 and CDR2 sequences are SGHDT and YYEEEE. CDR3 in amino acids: CASSPGTSGLYEQYF. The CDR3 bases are TGTGCCAGCAGCCCCGGGACTAGCGGACTATACGAGCAGTACTTC.

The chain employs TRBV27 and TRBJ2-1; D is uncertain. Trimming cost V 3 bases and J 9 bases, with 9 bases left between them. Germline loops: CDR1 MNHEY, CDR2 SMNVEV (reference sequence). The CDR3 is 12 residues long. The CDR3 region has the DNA TGTGCCAGCAGTTTGAGTCATGGTGAGCAGTTCTTC. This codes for CASSLSHGEQFF.

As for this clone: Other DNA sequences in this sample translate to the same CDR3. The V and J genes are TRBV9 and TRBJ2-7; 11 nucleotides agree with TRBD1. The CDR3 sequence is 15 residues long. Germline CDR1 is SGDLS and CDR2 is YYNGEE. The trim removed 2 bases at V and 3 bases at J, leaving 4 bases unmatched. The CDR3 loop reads CASSVSGTGGYEQYF. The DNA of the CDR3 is TGTGCCAGCAGCGTGTCTGGGACAGGGGGCTACGAGCAGTACTTC.

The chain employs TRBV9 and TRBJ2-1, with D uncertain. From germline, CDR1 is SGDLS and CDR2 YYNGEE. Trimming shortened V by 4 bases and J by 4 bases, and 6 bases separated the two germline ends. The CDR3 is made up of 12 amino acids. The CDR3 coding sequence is TGTGCCAGCAGCATAGGGTACAATGAGCAGTTCTTC. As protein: CASSIGYNEQFF.

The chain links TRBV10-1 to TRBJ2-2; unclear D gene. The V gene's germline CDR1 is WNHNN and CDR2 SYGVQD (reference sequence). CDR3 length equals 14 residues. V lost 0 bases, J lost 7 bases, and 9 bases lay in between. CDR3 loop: CASSESRIDGELFF. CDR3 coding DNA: TGCGCCAGCAGTGAGTCCCGGATAGACGGGGAGCTGTTTTTT.

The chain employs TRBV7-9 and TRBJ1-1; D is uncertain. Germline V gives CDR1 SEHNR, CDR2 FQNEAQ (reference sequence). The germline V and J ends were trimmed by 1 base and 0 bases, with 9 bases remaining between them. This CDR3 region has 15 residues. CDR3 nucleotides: TGTGCCAGCAGCTTAGGAGTCCGGATGAACACTGAAGCTTTCTTT. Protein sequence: CASSLGVRMNTEAFF.

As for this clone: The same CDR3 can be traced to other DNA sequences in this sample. Here the CDR3 DNA reads TGTGCCAGCAGTCTAGGACAGACCTACGAGCAGTACTTC. It is translated as CASSLGQTYEQYF. The chain joins TRBV28 to TRBJ2-7, with a possible D match to TRBD1 (6 bases). Trimming took off 5 bases at V and 2 bases at J, with 10 bases between the two ends. Germline V gene sequence: CDR1 MDHEN, CDR2 SYDVKM. The CDR3 covers 13 residues.

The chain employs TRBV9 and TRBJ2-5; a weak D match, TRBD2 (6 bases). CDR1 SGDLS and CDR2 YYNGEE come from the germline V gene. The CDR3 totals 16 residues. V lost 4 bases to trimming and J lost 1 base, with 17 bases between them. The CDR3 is CASSLPGLGGQETQYF. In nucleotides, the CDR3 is TGTGCCAGCAGCCTCCCAGGGTTGGGGGGCCAAGAGACCCAGTACTTC.

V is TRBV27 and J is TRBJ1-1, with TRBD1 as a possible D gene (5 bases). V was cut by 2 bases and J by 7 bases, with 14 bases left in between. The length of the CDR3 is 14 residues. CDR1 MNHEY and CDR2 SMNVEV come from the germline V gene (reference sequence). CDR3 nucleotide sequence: TGTGCCAGCAGTTTACTTGACAGCCGGGATGAAGCTTTCTTT. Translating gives CASSLLDSRDEAFF.

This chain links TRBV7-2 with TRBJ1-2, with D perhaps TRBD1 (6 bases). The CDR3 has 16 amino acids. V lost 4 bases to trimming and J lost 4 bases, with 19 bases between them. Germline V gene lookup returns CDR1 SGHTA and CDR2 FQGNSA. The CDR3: CASSWRDTGGSYGYTF. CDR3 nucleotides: TGTGCCAGCAGCTGGCGGGACACCGGGGGTAGCTATGGCTACACCTTC.

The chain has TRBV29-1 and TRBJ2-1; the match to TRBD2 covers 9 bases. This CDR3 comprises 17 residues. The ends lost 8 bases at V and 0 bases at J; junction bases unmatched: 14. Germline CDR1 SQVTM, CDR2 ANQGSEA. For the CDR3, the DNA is TGCAGCACTGGGGGCGGGAGGGAGACAAGCTCCTACAATGAGCAGTTCTTC. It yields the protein CSTGGGRETSSYNEQFF.

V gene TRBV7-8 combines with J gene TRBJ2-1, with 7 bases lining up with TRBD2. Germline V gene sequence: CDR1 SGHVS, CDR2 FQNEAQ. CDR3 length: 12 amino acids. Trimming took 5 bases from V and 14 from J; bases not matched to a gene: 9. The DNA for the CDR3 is TGTGCCAGCAGCCCCCAGACTAGCCTAGAGTTCTTC. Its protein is CASSPQTSLEFF.

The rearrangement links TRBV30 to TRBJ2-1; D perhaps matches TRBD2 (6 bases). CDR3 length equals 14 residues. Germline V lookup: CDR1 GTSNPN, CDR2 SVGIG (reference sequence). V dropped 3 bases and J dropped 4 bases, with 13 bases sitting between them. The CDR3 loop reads CAWRAASAYNEQFF. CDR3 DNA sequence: TGTGCCTGGAGAGCAGCTAGCGCATACAATGAGCAGTTCTTC.

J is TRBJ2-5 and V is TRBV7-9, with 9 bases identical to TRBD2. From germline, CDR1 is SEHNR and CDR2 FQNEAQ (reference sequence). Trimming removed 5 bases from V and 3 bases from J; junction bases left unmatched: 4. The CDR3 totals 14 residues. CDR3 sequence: CASSATSGEETQYF. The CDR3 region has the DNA TGTGCCAGCAGCGCGACTAGCGGTGAAGAGACCCAGTACTTC.

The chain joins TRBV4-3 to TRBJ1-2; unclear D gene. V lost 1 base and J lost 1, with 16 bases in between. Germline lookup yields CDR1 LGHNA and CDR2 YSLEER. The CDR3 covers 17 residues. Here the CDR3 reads CASSQATPGPGNYGYTF. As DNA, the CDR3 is TGCGCCAGCAGCCAAGCTACCCCCGGACCGGGTAACTATGGCTACACCTTC.

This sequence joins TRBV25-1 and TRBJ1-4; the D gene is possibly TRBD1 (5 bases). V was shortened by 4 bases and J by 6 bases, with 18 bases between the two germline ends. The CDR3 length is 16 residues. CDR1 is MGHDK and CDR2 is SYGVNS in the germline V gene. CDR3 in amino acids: CASSAREVRGHEKLFF. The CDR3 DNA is TGTGCCAGCAGTGCAAGAGAGGTTAGGGGCCATGAAAAACTGTTTTTT.

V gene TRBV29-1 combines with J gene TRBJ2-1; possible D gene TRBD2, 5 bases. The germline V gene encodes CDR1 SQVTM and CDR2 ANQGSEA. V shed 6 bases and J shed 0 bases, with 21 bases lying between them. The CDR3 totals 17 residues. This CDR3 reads CSVQVSLAVSSYNEQFF. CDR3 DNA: TGCAGCGTCCAAGTCAGCCTAGCAGTGAGCTCCTACAATGAGCAGTTCTTC.

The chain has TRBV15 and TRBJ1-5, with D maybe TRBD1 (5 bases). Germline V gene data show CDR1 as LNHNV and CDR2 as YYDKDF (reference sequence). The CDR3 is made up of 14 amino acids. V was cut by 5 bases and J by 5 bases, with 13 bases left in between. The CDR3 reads CATSGWQGYQPQHF. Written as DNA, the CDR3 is TGTGCCACCAGCGGGTGGCAGGGCTATCAGCCCCAGCATTTT.

In nucleotides, the CDR3 is TGTGCCAGCAGCTACCGACAGGGTAAAAACATTCAGTACTTC. This sequence encodes CASSYRQGKNIQYF. This chain joins TRBV7-9 and TRBJ2-4, with TRBD1 matching 7 bases. With 4 bases clipped from V and 4 bases from J, the junction kept 4 bases outside the gene matches. The germline V gene has CDR1 SEHNR and CDR2 FQNEAQ (reference sequence). This CDR3 has 14 amino acids.

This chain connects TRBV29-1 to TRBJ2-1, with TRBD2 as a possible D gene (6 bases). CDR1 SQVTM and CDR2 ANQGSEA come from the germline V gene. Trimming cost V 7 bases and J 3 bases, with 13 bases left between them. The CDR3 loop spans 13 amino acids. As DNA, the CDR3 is TGCAGCGCAGGTGGAGGGATCTACAATGAGCAGTTCTTC. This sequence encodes CSAGGGIYNEQFF.

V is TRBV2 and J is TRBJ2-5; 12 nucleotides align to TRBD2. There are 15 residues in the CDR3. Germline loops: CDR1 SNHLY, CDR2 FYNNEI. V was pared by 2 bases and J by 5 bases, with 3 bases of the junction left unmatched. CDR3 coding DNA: TGTGCCAGCAGTGAACTAGCGGGAGGGTATGAGACCCAGTACTTC. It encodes CASSELAGGYETQYF.

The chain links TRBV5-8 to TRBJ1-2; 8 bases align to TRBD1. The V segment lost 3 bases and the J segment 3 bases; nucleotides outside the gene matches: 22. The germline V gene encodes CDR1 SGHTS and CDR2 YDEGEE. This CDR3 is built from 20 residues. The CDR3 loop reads CASSWGSRVGTGSKYYGYTF. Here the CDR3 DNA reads TGTGCCAGCAGCTGGGGGTCGAGAGTCGGGACAGGATCTAAATACTATGGCTACACCTTC.

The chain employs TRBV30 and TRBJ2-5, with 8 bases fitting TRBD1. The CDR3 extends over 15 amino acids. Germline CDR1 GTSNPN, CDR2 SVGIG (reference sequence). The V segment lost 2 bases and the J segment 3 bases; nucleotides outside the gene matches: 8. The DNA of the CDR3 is TGTGCCTGGAGTTTAGCAGGGGGCATAGAAGAGACCCAGTACTTC. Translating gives CAWSLAGGIEETQYF.

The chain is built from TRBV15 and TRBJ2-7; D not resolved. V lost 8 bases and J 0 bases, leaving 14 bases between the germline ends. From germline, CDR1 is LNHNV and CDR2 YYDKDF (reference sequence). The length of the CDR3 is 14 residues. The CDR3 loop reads CATAYSRSSYEQYF. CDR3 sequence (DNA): TGTGCCACCGCATATTCCAGGAGCTCCTACGAGCAGTACTTC.

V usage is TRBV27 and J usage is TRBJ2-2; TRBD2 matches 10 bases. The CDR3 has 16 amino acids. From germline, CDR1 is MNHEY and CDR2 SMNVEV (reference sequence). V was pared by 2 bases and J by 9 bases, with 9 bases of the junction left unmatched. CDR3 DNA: TGTGCCAGCAGTTTAGGTGGGACTAGCGTAGGTTGGGAGCTGTTTTTT. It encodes CASSLGGTSVGWELFF.

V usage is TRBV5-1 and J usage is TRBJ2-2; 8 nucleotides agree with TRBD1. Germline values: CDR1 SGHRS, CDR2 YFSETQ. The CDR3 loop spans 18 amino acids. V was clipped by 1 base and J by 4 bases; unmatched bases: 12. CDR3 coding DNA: TGCGCCAGCAGCTTGAGGACCGGGACAGGCCTTCTCACCGGGGAGCTGTTTTTT. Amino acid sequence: CASSLRTGTGLLTGELFF.